Below are 8 T cell receptor beta chains sequenced from a single sample in a study of blood T cell repertoires in COVID-19. TCRdb's table, derived via immunoSEQ multiplex PCR, lists solely in-frame clones and lacks some. The sample shows some 200,000 clones, about 86% of them seen only once. What was sequenced was PBMCs or T cells enriched from blood (not recorded which). The receptors come from a woman between 50 and 59 years old in a cohort exposed to, infected with or recovered from COVID-19 (not recorded which).

The CDR3 here is CASSQVWGGPLNTEAFF. The DNA of the CDR3 is TGTGCCAGCAGCCAAGTTTGGGGCGGCCCATTGAACACTGAAGCTTTCTTT. This chain links TRBV14 with TRBJ1-1, with a tentative D call TRBD1 (5 bases). Germline V lookup: CDR1 SGHDN, CDR2 FVKESK. V shed 1 base and J shed 0 bases, with 15 bases lying between them. This CDR3 has 17 amino acids.

The chain joins TRBV9 to TRBJ2-3, with TRBD2 matching 10 bases. V lost 4 bases to trimming and J lost 2 bases; unmatched junction nucleotides: 10. Germline V gene data show CDR1 as SGDLS and CDR2 as YYNGEE. This CDR3 is 17 amino acids long. CDR3 coding DNA: TGTGCCAGCAGCAAACAACTGGGACTAGCGTACACAGATACGCAGTATTTT. It specifies CASSKQLGLAYTDTQYF. The full variable domain, with the rest looked up from reference TRBV9 and TRBJ2-3, is DSGVTQTPKHLITATGQRVTLRCSPRSGDLSVYWYQQSLDQGLQFLIQYYNGEERAKGNILERFSAQQFPDLHSELNLSSLELGDSALYFCASSKQLGLAYTDTQYFGPGTRLTVL.

This clone was counted a few times. The rearrangement uses TRBV3-1 (or the pseudogene TRBV3-2) and TRBJ2-1, with D possibly being TRBD2 (6 bases). Germline V gene data show CDR1 as LGHDT and CDR2 as YNNKEL (reference sequence). Trimming removed 0 bases at V and 4 bases at J, with 10 bases between. The length of the CDR3 is 15 residues. CDR3 nucleotides: TGTGCCAGCAGCCAAGATGGCGGGGCATACAATGAGCAGTTCTTC. This gives the protein CASSQDGGAYNEQFF.

The V and J genes are TRBV11-3 and TRBJ2-1; 11 bases agree with TRBD2. This CDR3 spans 15 amino acids. Germline CDR1 SGHNT, CDR2 YENEEA. J gave up 3 bases and V 5 bases, and 3 bases lay outside the gene matches. In DNA, the CDR3 is TGTGCCAGCAGCAAACTAGCGGGGGACTACAATGAGCAGTTCTTC. Protein: CASSKLAGDYNEQFF.

The chain uses TRBV28 and TRBJ2-7, with 9 bases aligning to TRBD1. Trimming at V came to 5 bases and at J to 7 bases, leaving 12 bases not matched to a gene. The CDR3 is made up of 15 amino acids. CDR1 and CDR2 (germline): MDHEN, SYDVKM. CDR3 in DNA: TGTGCCAGCAGTCCCTCTGGGACAGGGACTACTGAGCAGTACTTC. Protein product: CASSPSGTGTTEQYF.

The CDR3 loop reads CASRMLAKTDTQYF. The CDR3 bases are TGTGCCAGCAGGATGCTAGCTAAAACAGATACGCAGTATTTT. J is TRBJ2-3 and V is TRBV6-5, with TRBD2 as a possible D gene (5 bases). CDR3 size: 14 residues. CDR1 MNHEY and CDR2 SVGAGI come from the germline V gene. The V and J ends lost 6 bases and 3 bases respectively, with 13 bases between them.

In nucleotides, the CDR3 is TGTGCCAGCTCACCTCGGGGGGCTGCGGGGTTCACTGAAGCTTTCTTT. This encodes CASSPRGAAGFTEAFF. The chain couples TRBV18 to TRBJ1-1; a weak D match, TRBD1 (6 bases). Germline V gene sequence: CDR1 KGHSH, CDR2 LQKENI. Trimming shortened V by 3 bases and J by 4 bases, and 18 bases separated the two germline ends. The CDR3 runs to 16 residues.

The rearrangement uses TRBV19 and TRBJ1-5; the D is unclear. Germline V gene data show CDR1 as LNHDA and CDR2 as SQIVND (reference sequence). The CDR3 totals 13 residues. Trimming stripped 3 bases from V and 5 bases from J, with 8 bases between. CDR3: CASSISFDQPQHF. The CDR3 DNA reads TGTGCCAGTAGTATTTCGTTTGATCAGCCCCAGCATTTT.